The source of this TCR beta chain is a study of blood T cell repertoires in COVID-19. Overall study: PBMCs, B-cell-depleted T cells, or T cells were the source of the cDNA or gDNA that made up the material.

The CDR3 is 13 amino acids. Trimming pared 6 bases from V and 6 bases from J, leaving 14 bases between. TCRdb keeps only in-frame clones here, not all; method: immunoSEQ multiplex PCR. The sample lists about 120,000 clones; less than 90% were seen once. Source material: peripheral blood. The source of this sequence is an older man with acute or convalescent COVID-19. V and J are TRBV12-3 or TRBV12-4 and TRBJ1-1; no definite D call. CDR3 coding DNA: TGTGCCAGCAGGGTTTGGAGGGATTCTGAAGCTTTCTTT. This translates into CASRVWRDSEAFF.